These T cell receptor beta chains were read from a single sample in a study of PD-1 blockade in classical Hodgkin lymphoma. TCRdb's table, derived via immunoSEQ multiplex PCR, lists solely in-frame clones and lacks some. Of tens of thousands of clones in the sample, roughly 93% were seen once. The source material was peripheral blood mononuclear cells (PBMCs). Receptor source: a human donor with classical Hodgkin lymphoma. The CDR3 runs from the conserved cysteine through the conserved F or W.

CDR3aa	v_gene	j_gene
CASSLSQITEAFF	TRBV28	TRBJ1-1
CASSLSFLVRDRDTDTQYF	TRBV11-2	TRBJ2-3
CASSLGRDEQYF	TRBV7-2	TRBJ2-7
CASSLALAGNTDTQYF	TRBV5-1	TRBJ2-3
CASSVGQGFTEAFF	TRBV9	TRBJ1-1
CAWSTLGTAFTF	TRBV30	TRBJ1-2
CASSPPQLDTQYF	TRBV19	TRBJ2-3
CASSAEGQWRAFF	TRBV7-3	TRBJ1-1
CATSGVTSGTSTDTQYF	TRBV15	TRBJ2-3
CASSDRVFNQPQHF	TRBV7-8	TRBJ1-5
CAITRTEDGGYTF	TRBV10-3	TRBJ1-2
CASSPRPGTEGNSPLHF	TRBV5-4	TRBJ1-6
CASSPGPSPQYF	TRBV5-6	TRBJ2-5
CASSLVGGAMKQFF	TRBV7-2	TRBJ2-1
CASSVRAGGPVSYNEQFF	TRBV9	TRBJ2-1
CASSRDQGGNSPLHF	TRBV6-1	TRBJ1-6
CASSGSRIYGYTF	TRBV2	TRBJ1-2
CASSLSFPAMGETQYF	TRBV27	TRBJ2-5
CASSEYGNNEQFF	TRBV6-1	TRBJ2-1
CASSEGSAIPYGYTF	TRBV6-1	TRBJ1-2
CASSARLAVSYNEQFF	TRBV4-1	TRBJ2-1
CASSFQGASRGYTF	TRBV27	TRBJ1-2
CASSRMAGLYNEQFF	TRBV7-2	TRBJ2-1
CASRLAHTPNTGELFF	TRBV12-2	TRBJ2-2
CASSSLANRRSSYEQYF	TRBV28	TRBJ2-7
CASSKVAGGSFNEQFF	TRBV7-7	TRBJ2-1
CASSFRQGATEAFF	TRBV5-5	TRBJ1-1
CASSLVLTGVEKLFF	TRBV7-8	TRBJ1-4
CAISGRLNTGELFF	TRBV10-3	TRBJ2-2
CASSAGLSSFGTDTQYF	TRBV9	TRBJ2-3
CASSLSGGGTEAFF	TRBV5-1	TRBJ1-1
CASSSGGVGNTIYF	TRBV13	TRBJ1-3
CAWNPLDRLGNTIYF	TRBV30	TRBJ1-3
CASSLDNTYEQYF	TRBV7-9	TRBJ2-7
CASSIGHLYEQYF	TRBV19	TRBJ2-7
CASSVTGGLSGYTF	TRBV5-1	TRBJ1-2
CASGRGSMTTNEKLFF	TRBV5-1	TRBJ1-4
CASSQGPGGNQPQHF	TRBV4-1	TRBJ1-5
CAIGAAIGNEQFF	TRBV10-3	TRBJ2-1
CASSPAAGGQETQYF	TRBV18	TRBJ2-5
CASSEGSTGVPYEQYF	TRBV10-2	TRBJ2-7
CATQLLRGQETQYF	TRBV6-1	TRBJ2-5
CASSPNTGELFF	TRBV27	TRBJ2-2
CASSLEGGPHGYTF	TRBV7-8	TRBJ1-2
CASSSLAGGGGELFF	TRBV6-4	TRBJ2-2
CASTDQGAYITGANVLTF	TRBV19	TRBJ2-6